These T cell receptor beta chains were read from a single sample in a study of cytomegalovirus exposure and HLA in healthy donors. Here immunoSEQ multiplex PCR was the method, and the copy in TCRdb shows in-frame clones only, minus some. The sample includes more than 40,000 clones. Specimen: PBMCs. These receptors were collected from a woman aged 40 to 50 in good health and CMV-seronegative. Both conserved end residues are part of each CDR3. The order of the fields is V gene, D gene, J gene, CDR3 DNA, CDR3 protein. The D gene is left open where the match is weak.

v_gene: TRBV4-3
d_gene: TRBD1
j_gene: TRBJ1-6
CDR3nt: TGCGCCAGCAGCCATGCGACAGGGAGCTCACCCCTCCACTTT
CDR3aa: CASSHATGSSPLHF

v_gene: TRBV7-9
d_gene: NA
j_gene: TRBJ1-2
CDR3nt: TGTGCCAGCAGCGGTCAACAGGGAAGGCATGGCTACACCTTC
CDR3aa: CASSGQQGRHGYTF

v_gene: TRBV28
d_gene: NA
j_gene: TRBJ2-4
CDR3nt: TGTGCCAGCAGATCTAGAGGGGTAGCGGTCCTAGCCAAAAACATTCAGTACTTC
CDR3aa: CASRSRGVAVLAKNIQYF

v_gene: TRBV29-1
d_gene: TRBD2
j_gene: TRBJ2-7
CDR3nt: TGCAGCGTTGGCCCTAGCGGGAGCATCAACGAGCAGTACTTC
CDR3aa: CSVGPSGSINEQYF

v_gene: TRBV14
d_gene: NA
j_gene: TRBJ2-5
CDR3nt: TGTGCCAGCAGCCAAGGCGGCTATAAGCAGTACTTC
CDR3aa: CASSQGGYKQYF

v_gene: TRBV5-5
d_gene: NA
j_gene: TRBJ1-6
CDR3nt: TGTGCCAGCAGCCGTACGGACAGCAACTCCTATAATTCACCCCTACACTTT
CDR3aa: CASSRTDSNSYNSPLHF

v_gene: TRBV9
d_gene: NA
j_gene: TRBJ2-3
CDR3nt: TGTGCCAGCAGCGTAATAGGGGCAGATACGCAGTATTTT
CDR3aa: CASSVIGADTQYF

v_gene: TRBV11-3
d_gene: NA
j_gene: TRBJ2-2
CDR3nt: TGTGCCATCTCCGGGGGTACCGGGGAGCTGTTTTTT
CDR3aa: CAISGGTGELFF

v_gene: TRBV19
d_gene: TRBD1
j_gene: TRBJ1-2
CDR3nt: TGTGCCAGTGGGGGACAGGGAGGTAACTATGGCTACACCTTC
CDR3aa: CASGGQGGNYGYTF

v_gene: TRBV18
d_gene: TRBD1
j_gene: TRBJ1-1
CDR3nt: TGTGCCAGCTCACCGGGACAGGGGGCGAGGACTGAAGCTTTCTTT
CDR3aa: CASSPGQGARTEAFF

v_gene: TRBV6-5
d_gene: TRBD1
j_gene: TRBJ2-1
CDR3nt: TGTGCCAGCAGTTTGACCGGGACAGGGGACAATGAGCAGTTCTTC
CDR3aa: CASSLTGTGDNEQFF

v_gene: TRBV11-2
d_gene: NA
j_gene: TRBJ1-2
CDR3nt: TGTGCCACCTACGTGGGGCCGGGGGATGGCTACACCTTC
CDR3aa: CATYVGPGDGYTF

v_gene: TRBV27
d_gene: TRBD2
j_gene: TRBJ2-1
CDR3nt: TGTGCCAGCAGGAGTAGCGGGGCAAGCTCCTACAATGAGCAGTTCTTC
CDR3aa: CASRSSGASSYNEQFF

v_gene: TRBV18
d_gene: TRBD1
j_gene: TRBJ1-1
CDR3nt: TGTGCCAGCTCACCTGACAGGGTGGGAACTGAAGCTTTCTTT
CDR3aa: CASSPDRVGTEAFF

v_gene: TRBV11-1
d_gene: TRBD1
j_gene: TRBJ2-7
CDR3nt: TGTGCCAGCAGCTTAGCGGGGACAGACGAGCAGTACTTC
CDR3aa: CASSLAGTDEQYF

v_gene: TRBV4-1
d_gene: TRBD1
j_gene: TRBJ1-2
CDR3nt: TGCGCCAGCAGCCCGCGACAGGGGGCGGACTATGGCTACACCTTC
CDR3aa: CASSPRQGADYGYTF

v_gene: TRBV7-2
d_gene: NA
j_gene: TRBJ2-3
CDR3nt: TGTGCCAGCAGCTGGGGCGGCGGGAAGGGGGATACGCAGTATTTT
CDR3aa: CASSWGGGKGDTQYF

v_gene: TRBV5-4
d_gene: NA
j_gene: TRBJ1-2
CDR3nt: TGTGCCAGCAGACAGACAGGAGTTGACTATGGCTACACCTTC
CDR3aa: CASRQTGVDYGYTF

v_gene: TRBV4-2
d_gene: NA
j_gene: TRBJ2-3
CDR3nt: TGTGCCAGCAGCCCCCGGACCCAGGGGACCCCCACAGATACGCAGTATTTT
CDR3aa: CASSPRTQGTPTDTQYF

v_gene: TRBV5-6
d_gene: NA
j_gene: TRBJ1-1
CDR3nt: TGTGCCAGCAGCTTCGGCCCCGAGGGCACTGAAGCTTTCTTT
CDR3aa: CASSFGPEGTEAFF

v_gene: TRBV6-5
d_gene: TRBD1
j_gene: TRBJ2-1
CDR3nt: TGTGCCAGCAGAGCCGGGGACAGGGACGACAATGAGCAGTTCTTC
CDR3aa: CASRAGDRDDNEQFF

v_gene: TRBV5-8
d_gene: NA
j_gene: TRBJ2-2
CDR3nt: TGTGCCAGCAGCTTGGGCCTAGTCAGTACCGGGGAGCTGTTTTTT
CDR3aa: CASSLGLVSTGELFF

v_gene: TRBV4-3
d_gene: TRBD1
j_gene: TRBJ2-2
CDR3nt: TGCGCCAGCAGCCAGTTCGTCGGGACAGGAAATACCGGGGAGCTGTTTTTT
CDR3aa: CASSQFVGTGNTGELFF

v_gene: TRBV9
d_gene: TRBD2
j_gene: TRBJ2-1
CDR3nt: TGTGCCAGCAGCGTAGTCACTAGCGGGAGCGATGAGCAGTTCTTC
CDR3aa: CASSVVTSGSDEQFF

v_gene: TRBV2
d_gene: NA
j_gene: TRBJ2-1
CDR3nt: TGTGCCAGCCAAACCTACAATGAGCAGTTCTTC
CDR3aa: CASQTYNEQFF

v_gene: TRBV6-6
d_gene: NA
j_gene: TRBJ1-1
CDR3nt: TGTGCCAGCAGAAAACAGGAAACTGAAGCTTTCTTT
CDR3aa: CASRKQETEAFF

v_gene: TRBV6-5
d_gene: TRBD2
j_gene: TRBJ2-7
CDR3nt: TGTGCCAGCAGTTACGGGGCTAGCGGGAGATACGAGCAGTACTTC
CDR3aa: CASSYGASGRYEQYF

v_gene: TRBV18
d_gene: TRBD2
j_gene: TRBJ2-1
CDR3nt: TGTGCCAGCTCACCAAGGCCGTCTAGCGGGAGCGACAATGAGCAGTTCTTC
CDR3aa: CASSPRPSSGSDNEQFF

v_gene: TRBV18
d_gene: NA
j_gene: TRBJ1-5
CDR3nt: TGTGCCAGCTCACCAGGGGAGGCTGGGTATCAGCCCCAGCATTTT
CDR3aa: CASSPGEAGYQPQHF

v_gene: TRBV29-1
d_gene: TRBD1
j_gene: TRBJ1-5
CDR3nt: TGCAGCGTTGAAGATTGGGATTGTCTGGGACAGGGAGAAAATAGCAATCAGCCCCAGCATTTT
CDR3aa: CSVEDWDCLGQGENSNQPQHF

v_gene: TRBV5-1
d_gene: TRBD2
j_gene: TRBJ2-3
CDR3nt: TGCGCCAGCAGCTTGAAAGCTAGCGGGGGCTCTAAAGATACGCAGTATTTT
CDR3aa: CASSLKASGGSKDTQYF

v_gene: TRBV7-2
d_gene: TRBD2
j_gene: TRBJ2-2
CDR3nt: TGTGCCAGCAGCTTCGGCGGGGGGATAGCCGGGGAGCTGTTTTTT
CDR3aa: CASSFGGGIAGELFF

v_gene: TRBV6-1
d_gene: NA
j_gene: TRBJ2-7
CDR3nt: TGTGCCAGCAGCTACGGCGGGACCTCCTACGAGCAGTACTTC
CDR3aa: CASSYGGTSYEQYF

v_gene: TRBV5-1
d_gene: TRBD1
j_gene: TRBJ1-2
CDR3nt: TGCGCCAGCAGCACCCAGACAGGGGGAAACTATGGCTACACCTTC
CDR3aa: CASSTQTGGNYGYTF

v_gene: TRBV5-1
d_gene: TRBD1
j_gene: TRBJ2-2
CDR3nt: TGCGCCAGCAGCTTGGACAGGGGGCAAACCGGGGAGCTGTTTTTT
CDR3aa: CASSLDRGQTGELFF

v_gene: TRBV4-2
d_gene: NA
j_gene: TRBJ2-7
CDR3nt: TGTGCCAGCAGCCAAGGGGGGGACAGCTACGAGCAGTACTTC
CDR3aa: CASSQGGDSYEQYF

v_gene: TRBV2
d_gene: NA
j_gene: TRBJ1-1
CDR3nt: TGTGCCAGCAGTCCCTCAGGGTATGAAGCTTTCTTT
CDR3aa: CASSPSGYEAFF

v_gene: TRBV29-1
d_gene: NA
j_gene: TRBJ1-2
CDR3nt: TGCAGCGTCGTACAGGGTGACTATGGCTACACCTTC
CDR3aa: CSVVQGDYGYTF

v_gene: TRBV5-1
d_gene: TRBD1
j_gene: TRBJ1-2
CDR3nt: TGCGCCAGCAGCTGGGGGGACAGCTTGGCCGACTATGGCTACACCTTC
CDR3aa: CASSWGDSLADYGYTF

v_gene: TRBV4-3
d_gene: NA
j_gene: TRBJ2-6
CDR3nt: TGCGCCAGCACCCCCCGGCGGCAGGGTCTCGGCTCTGGGGCCAACGTCCTGACTTTC
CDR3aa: CASTPRRQGLGSGANVLTF

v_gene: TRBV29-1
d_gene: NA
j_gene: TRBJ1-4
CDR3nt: TGCAGCGTTGGGGGGGGCGTCGAGGAAAAACTGTTTTTT
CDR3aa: CSVGGGVEEKLFF